Below are 14 T cell receptor beta chains sequenced from a single sample in a study of T cell responses to AZD1222 COVID-19 vaccine. Sequenced by immunoSEQ multiplex PCR; TCRdb stores in-frame clones only, minus some. The table shows 100,000 to 150,000 clones, with just under 95% occurring only once. Source: peripheral blood, taken 28 days after the second AZD1222 dose. These TCRs come from an adult who received the AZD1222 COVID-19 vaccine.

This clone showed up just a few times. This sample includes further DNA sequences coding for the same CDR3. The chain joins TRBV15 to TRBJ1-4; D uncertain. Germline values: CDR1 LNHNV, CDR2 YYDKDF (reference sequence). CDR3 size: 15 residues. V lost 8 bases to trimming and J lost 0 bases, with 13 bases between them. The CDR3 is CATSRDRATNEKLFF. CDR3 bases: TGTGCCACCTCCCGAGACCGTGCAACTAATGAAAAACTGTTTTTT.

The rearrangement joins TRBV3-1 (or the pseudogene TRBV3-2) to TRBJ2-3, with D tentatively TRBD2 (5 bases). This CDR3 contains 14 residues. Germline CDR1 is LGHDT and CDR2 is YNNKEL (reference sequence). Trimming pared 4 bases from V and 1 base from J, leaving 9 bases between. In DNA, the CDR3 is TGTGCCAGCAGCCGTTCCGGGGGCACAGATACGCAGTATTTT. It yields the protein CASSRSGGTDTQYF.

V and J are TRBV9 and TRBJ2-1; D remains unclear. The V end lost 4 bases, the J end lost 0 bases, and 11 bases lay between the germline ends. Per the germline V gene, CDR1 is SGDLS and CDR2 is YYNGEE. This CDR3 has 15 residues. CDR3 amino acids: CASSPLADSYNEQFF. The CDR3 bases are TGTGCCAGCAGCCCTCTCGCGGACTCCTACAATGAGCAGTTCTTC.

V usage is TRBV19 and J usage is TRBJ1-5, with D unresolved. CDR1 and CDR2 from the germline V gene are LNHDA and SQIVND (reference sequence). The CDR3 loop spans 15 amino acids. Trimming removed 0 bases at V and 4 bases at J, with 10 bases between. CDR3 amino acids: CASSIDNLGNQPQHF. The CDR3, as DNA: TGTGCCAGTAGTATAGATAACCTTGGAAATCAGCCCCAGCATTTT. The complete variable domain, with remaining parts taken from reference TRBV19 and TRBJ1-5, reads DGGITQSPKYLFRKEGQNVTLSCEQNLNHDAMYWYRQDPGQGLRLIYYSQIVNDFQKGDIAEGYSVSREKKESFPLTVTSAQKNPTAFYLCASSIDNLGNQPQHFGDGTRLSIL.

This chain links TRBV28 with TRBJ2-5; D remains ambiguous. The length of the CDR3 is 14 residues. Germline V gene sequence: CDR1 MDHEN, CDR2 SYDVKM. The V gene lost 2 bases and the J gene lost 0 bases, with 7 bases spanning the gap. CDR3 sequence: CASSLPTYQETQYF. In DNA form, the CDR3 reads TGTGCCAGCAGTTTACCGACATACCAAGAGACCCAGTACTTC.

The V gene is TRBV6-2 or TRBV6-3, the J gene TRBJ1-2; 8 bases align to TRBD1. The CDR3 is 14 amino acids. Germline assignment: CDR1 MNHEY and CDR2 SVGEGT. J gave up 4 bases and V 6 bases, and 7 bases lay outside the gene matches. CDR3 DNA: TGTGCCAGCAGCTCCCCAGGGGGCAGCTATGGCTACACCTTC. It translates to CASSSPGGSYGYTF.

The CDR3 DNA reads as TGTGCCAGCAGTTCCATCAATGACGAGCAGTACTTC. Translated: CASSSINDEQYF. The chain combines TRBV28 with TRBJ2-7; no definite D call. Trimming pared 4 bases from V and 5 bases from J, leaving 9 bases between. This CDR3 region has 12 residues. Germline loops: CDR1 MDHEN, CDR2 SYDVKM.

The J gene is TRBJ2-3, the V gene TRBV12-2; the table calls TRBD1, which could not be checked here. TRBV12-2 is a pseudogene segment. The CDR3 runs to 17 residues. The CDR3 coding sequence is TGTGCAAGTCGCTTATTGGGGGCTGCCAACCTCACAGATACGCAGTATTTT. It translates to CASRLLGAANLTDTQYF.

The rearrangement uses TRBV20-1 and TRBJ2-1, with unresolved D. V was clipped by 2 bases and J by 6 bases, with 5 bases between them. Per the germline V gene, CDR1 is DFQATT and CDR2 is SNEGSKA (reference sequence). There are 11 residues in the CDR3. CDR3 residues: CSARPINEQFF. The DNA for the CDR3 is TGCAGTGCTAGACCTATCAATGAGCAGTTCTTC.

The rearrangement links TRBV6-5 to TRBJ2-6; 11 bases match TRBD1. Trimming at V came to 4 bases and at J to 3 bases, leaving 2 bases not matched to a gene. CDR1 is MNHEY and CDR2 is SVGAGI in the germline V gene. This CDR3 is 16 amino acids long. For the CDR3, the DNA is TGTGCCAGCAGTTGGACAGGGGGCAGTGGGGCCAACGTCCTGACTTTC. As protein: CASSWTGGSGANVLTF.

The CDR3 coding sequence is TGTGCCAGCAGCTTAATGCGGGCGGCTAGCGGGAGTGGCGAGCAGTACTTC. It codes for CASSLMRAASGSGEQYF. The gene calls are TRBV7-2 and TRBJ2-7, with 10 bases aligning to TRBD2. Trimming took 2 bases from V and 6 from J; bases not matched to a gene: 13. There are 17 residues in the CDR3. Germline V gene data show CDR1 as SGHTA and CDR2 as FQGNSA.

This clone was detected only a few times. This chain uses TRBV30 with TRBJ2-7, with 7 bases lining up with TRBD1. The germline V gene encodes CDR1 GTSNPN and CDR2 SVGIG (reference sequence). The V gene end was trimmed by 0 bases and the J gene end by 0 bases; junction bases not matched to a gene: 5. The CDR3 has 15 residues. The CDR3: CAWSVGQAPSYEQYF. Here the CDR3 DNA reads TGTGCCTGGAGTGTTGGACAGGCCCCCTCCTACGAGCAGTACTTC.

V gene TRBV5-6 combines with J gene TRBJ2-1, with 8 positions matching TRBD2. Trimming took 1 base from V and 4 from J; bases not matched to a gene: 7. The CDR3 covers 16 residues. Germline assignment: CDR1 SGHDT and CDR2 YYEEEE. Here the CDR3 DNA reads TGTGCCAGCAGCTTGCTCGCGGGAGGAGGTTACAATGAGCAGTTCTTC. Protein product: CASSLLAGGGYNEQFF.

The V gene is TRBV5-5, the J gene TRBJ1-1, with TRBD1 matching over 10 bases. Germline V gives CDR1 SGHKS, CDR2 YYEKEE (reference sequence). J lost 0 bases, V lost 4 bases, and 6 bases had no gene match. This CDR3 has 16 amino acids. CDR3 region: CASSDRDRGLNTEAFF. CDR3 nucleotides: TGTGCCAGCAGCGACCGGGACAGGGGTTTGAACACTGAAGCTTTCTTT.